What follows are 28 T cell receptor beta chains derived from one specimen sequenced in a study of blood T cell repertoires in COVID-19. Using immunoSEQ multiplex PCR, the repertoire was profiled, and TCRdb retains in-frame clones only, with some absent. The sample contains approximately 290,000 clones, approximately 83% of which appear only once. What was sequenced was peripheral blood. These receptors all come from a person aged 70 to 85 with COVID-19, enrolled during active disease.

The J gene is TRBJ1-1, the V gene TRBV12-3 or TRBV12-4, with a possible D match to TRBD1 (5 bases). This CDR3 is 13 amino acids long. Deletions cut 2 bases from V and 11 bases from J, with 15 bases between. Here the CDR3 DNA reads TGTGCCAGCAGTTTATCAGGGTTGGGTTCGGCTTTCTTT. Encoded protein: CASSLSGLGSAFF.

V usage is TRBV4-1 and J usage is TRBJ2-1, with D possibly TRBD2 on 6 matching bases. The CDR3 contains 13 residues. Germline V CDR1 and CDR2: MGHRA, YSYEKL. Trimming removed 4 bases at V and 10 bases at J, with 14 bases between. CDR3 loop: CASSRSLAEEQFF. The CDR3 DNA is TGCGCCAGCAGCCGATCTTTAGCGGAAGAGCAGTTCTTC.

V and J are TRBV6-2 or TRBV6-3 and TRBJ2-7, with D hard to call. Per the germline V gene, CDR1 is MNHEY and CDR2 is SVGEGT. The V and J ends lost 2 bases and 2 bases respectively, with 4 bases between them. CDR3 length equals 12 residues. CDR3 region: CASSYEAYEQYF. DNA of the CDR3: TGTGCCAGCAGTTACGAGGCCTACGAGCAGTACTTC.

The chain employs TRBV15 and TRBJ1-6; D is unresolved. This CDR3 has 14 amino acids. Germline CDR1 and CDR2: LNHNV and YYDKDF (reference sequence). V lost 5 bases to trimming and J lost 5 bases, with 10 bases between them. The CDR3 nucleotides read TGTGCCACCAGCCCCGTGAGGGATAATTCACCCCTCCACTTT. It translates to CATSPVRDNSPLHF.

V usage is TRBV2 and J usage is TRBJ2-1; D remains ambiguous. The length of the CDR3 is 12 residues. The germline V gene encodes CDR1 SNHLY and CDR2 FYNNEI. V was shortened by 7 bases and J by 2 bases, with 6 bases between the two germline ends. CDR3 sequence: CASMSTYNEQFF. The CDR3 DNA reads as TGTGCCAGCATGAGCACCTACAATGAGCAGTTCTTC.

The chain has TRBV9 and TRBJ2-1; 13 bases are shared with TRBD2. Per germline, CDR1 SGDLS and CDR2 YYNGEE. V dropped 0 bases and J dropped 2; count of bases not matched to a gene: 8. The CDR3 consists of 19 residues. Here the CDR3 DNA reads TGTGCCAGCAGCGTAGCCTCAGGGACTAGCGGGATTACCTACAATGAGCAGTTCTTC. This translates into CASSVASGTSGITYNEQFF.

The chain recombines TRBV4-2 with TRBJ1-2; 7 bases are a match to TRBD1. The CDR3 sequence is 22 residues long. The V gene's germline CDR1 is LGHNA and CDR2 YNFKEQ. Unmatched junction bases numbered 30, after V lost 4 bases and J lost 4 bases. The CDR3 coding sequence is TGTGCCAGCAGCCCACCCTCCGACTCGACAGGGAAAAGGGGGCCGTCCCTCTATGGCTACACCTTC. Encoded protein: CASSPPSDSTGKRGPSLYGYTF.

V gene TRBV5-4 combines with J gene TRBJ1-1, with D possibly matching TRBD1 (6 bases). CDR1 is SGHNT, CDR2 YYREEE, per germline (reference sequence). The CDR3 is 14 amino acids. Between the trimmed V and J ends, which lost 0 bases and 6 bases, there was a span of 12 bases. The CDR3 DNA reads as TGTGCCAGCAGCTTGGAGATTCAGGGGTCTGAAGCTTTCTTT. Translated, it gives CASSLEIQGSEAFF.

The genes are TRBV4-1 and TRBJ2-3; TRBD2 aligns across 10 bases. The germline gives CDR1 MGHRA, CDR2 YSYEKL. The CDR3 totals 16 residues. With 1 base clipped from V and 2 bases from J, the junction kept 3 bases outside the gene matches. DNA for the CDR3: TGCGCCAGCAGCCAAGGGCTAGCGGGAGCCACAGATACGCAGTATTTT. Its translation: CASSQGLAGATDTQYF.

This clone was seen once. The chain recombines TRBV4-3 with TRBJ2-2, with 8 bases aligning to TRBD2. V dropped 5 bases and J dropped 2; count of bases not matched to a gene: 4. CDR1 and CDR2 (germline): LGHNA, YSLEER. This CDR3 has 15 residues. CDR3 amino acids: CASSETSANTGELFF. The CDR3 nucleotides are TGCGCCAGCAGCGAGACTAGCGCAAACACCGGGGAGCTGTTTTTT.

V usage is TRBV5-1 and J usage is TRBJ1-2; no clear D gene. V was trimmed by 0 bases and J by 0 bases, leaving 12 bases between them. The CDR3 has 16 amino acids. Germline assignment: CDR1 SGHRS and CDR2 YFSETQ. This CDR3 reads CASSLGGEPANYGYTF. CDR3 in DNA: TGCGCCAGCAGCTTGGGCGGGGAGCCGGCTAACTATGGCTACACCTTC. Drawing the rest from reference TRBV5-1 and TRBJ1-2, the complete variable domain is KAGVTQTPRYLIKTRGQQVTLSCSPISGHRSVSWYQQTPGQGLQFLFEYFSETQRNKGNFPGRFSGRQFSNSRSEMNVSTLELGDSALYLCASSLGGEPANYGYTFGSGTRLTVV.

The V gene is TRBV5-8, the J gene TRBJ1-1; no clear D. V lost 1 base, J lost 1 base, and 5 bases lay in between. CDR3 size: 13 residues. Germline V lookup: CDR1 SGHTS, CDR2 YDEGEE. The CDR3, as DNA: TGTGCCAGCAGCTTGCCGGGGAACACTGAAGCTTTCTTT. Its protein is CASSLPGNTEAFF.

The rearrangement joins TRBV7-2 to TRBJ1-2; perhaps TRBD1 as D (6 bases). This CDR3 has 16 amino acids. The germline V gene has CDR1 SGHTA and CDR2 FQGNSA. Trimming pared 5 bases from V and 2 bases from J, leaving 18 bases between. The CDR3 loop reads CASSHLLWGQNYGYTF. The CDR3, as DNA: TGTGCCAGCAGCCATCTCTTGTGGGGACAAAACTATGGCTACACCTTC.

This clone was found once. This chain joins TRBV7-2 and TRBJ1-1; TRBD1 aligns across 8 bases. The junction had 9 bases not matched to a gene; V was cut back by 5 bases and J by 4 bases. Germline V gives CDR1 SGHTA, CDR2 FQGNSA. This CDR3 region has 15 residues. CDR3 sequence (DNA): TGTGCCAGCAGCCCTGGACAGGGTTATGGCACTGAAGCTTTCTTT. Encoded protein: CASSPGQGYGTEAFF. The full variable domain, with the rest looked up from reference TRBV7-2 and TRBJ1-1, is GAGVSQSPSNKVTEKGKDVELRCDPISGHTALYWYRQSLGQGLEFLIYFQGNSAPDKSGLPSDRFSAERTGGSVSTLTIQRTQQEDSAVYLCASSPGQGYGTEAFFGQGTRLTVV.

The chain recombines TRBV6-5 with TRBJ2-5; possible D gene TRBD2, 5 bases. The CDR3 spans 13 residues. Germline V gene sequence: CDR1 MNHEY, CDR2 SVGAGI. V gave up 8 bases and J gave up 1 base, with 11 bases separating them. CDR3 in DNA: TGTGCCAGCCACCGGGGATTCCAAGAGACCCAGTACTTC. The encoded protein is CASHRGFQETQYF.

The rearrangement uses TRBV13 and TRBJ1-3; no clear D. Germline values: CDR1 PRHDT, CDR2 FYEKMQ (reference sequence). The CDR3 is made up of 19 amino acids. V shed 5 bases and J shed 0 bases, with 23 bases lying between them. CDR3 region: CASSPRVRQEVSSGNTIYF. DNA of the CDR3: TGTGCCAGCAGCCCACGGGTTAGGCAGGAGGTTTCCTCTGGAAACACCATATATTTT.

This clone appeared a few times. The chain employs TRBV5-1 and TRBJ1-2; D unresolved. From germline, CDR1 is SGHRS and CDR2 YFSETQ. The V and J ends lost 0 bases and 8 bases respectively, with 14 bases between them. The length of the CDR3 is 14 residues. DNA for the CDR3: TGCGCCAGCAGCTTGGGGGAGGATGGTGGAGGCTACACCTTC. Its translation is CASSLGEDGGGYTF.

The rearrangement joins TRBV15 to TRBJ1-1; 8 bases line up with TRBD1. The CDR3 is 11 amino acids. The germline V gene encodes CDR1 LNHNV and CDR2 YYDKDF (reference sequence). V shed 3 bases and J 12 bases; nucleotides not matched to a gene: 3. The CDR3 region is CATSRDREPFF. The DNA for the CDR3 is TGTGCCACCAGCAGGGACAGGGAACCTTTCTTT.

This chain uses TRBV19 with TRBJ1-4; perhaps TRBD1 as D (5 bases). Trimming shortened V by 4 bases and J by 5 bases, and 11 bases separated the two germline ends. CDR3 length: 14 amino acids. The V gene's germline CDR1 is LNHDA and CDR2 SQIVND (reference sequence). As DNA, the CDR3 is TGTGCCAGTAGTAGACAGAGCCTCAATGAAAAACTGTTTTTT. It encodes CASSRQSLNEKLFF.

The chain carries TRBV5-4 and TRBJ2-5; 9 nucleotides agree with TRBD1. Germline loops: CDR1 SGHNT, CDR2 YYREEE (reference sequence). V was pared by 0 bases and J by 4 bases, with 10 bases of the junction left unmatched. CDR3 size: 17 residues. Here the CDR3 reads CASSLAVRQGVSETQYF. The CDR3 DNA reads TGTGCCAGCAGCTTGGCCGTTAGACAGGGGGTTTCAGAGACCCAGTACTTC.

The chain recombines TRBV28 with TRBJ1-6, with 11 bases lining up with TRBD1. CDR1 is MDHEN, CDR2 SYDVKM, per germline. Trimming removed 5 bases from V and 14 bases from J; junction bases left unmatched: 14. The CDR3 totals 16 residues. CDR3 nucleotides: TGTGCCAGCAGTCAAATTCCGGGACAGGGGGTTTTGGCCCTCCACTTT. It yields the protein CASSQIPGQGVLALHF.

V is TRBV7-2 and J is TRBJ2-7; D is possibly TRBD1 (6 bases). CDR1 SGHTA and CDR2 FQGNSA come from the germline V gene. With 5 bases removed from V and 6 bases from J, the gap between germline ends came to 17 bases. The CDR3 runs to 14 residues. The CDR3 sequence: CASSKQGGGFEQYF. CDR3 bases: TGTGCCAGCAGCAAACAGGGTGGTGGGTTCGAGCAGTACTTC. The full variable domain, rest sourced from reference TRBV7-2 and TRBJ2-7, is GAGVSQSPSNKVTEKGKDVELRCDPISGHTALYWYRQSLGQGLEFLIYFQGNSAPDKSGLPSDRFSAERTGGSVSTLTIQRTQQEDSAVYLCASSKQGGGFEQYFGPGTRLTVT.

This clone was detected a few times. V usage is TRBV3-1 (or the pseudogene TRBV3-2) and J usage is TRBJ2-6; possibly TRBD1 for D (6 bases). CDR3 length: 12 amino acids. Trimming left V 8 bases short and J 11 bases short, with 13 bases between. CDR1 LGHDT and CDR2 YNNKEL come from the germline V gene (reference sequence). The CDR3 sequence: CASATGNYVLTF. The CDR3 DNA reads as TGTGCCAGCGCGACAGGTAATTACGTCCTGACTTTC.

DNA of the CDR3: TGTGCCAGCAGAGCACCCGGCGAGGGAGAGCAGTACTTC. Translating it yields CASRAPGEGEQYF. V is TRBV2 and J is TRBJ2-7; TRBD2 is a possible D gene (5 bases). The CDR3 contains 13 residues. The germline V and J ends were trimmed by 6 bases and 7 bases, with 16 bases remaining between them. Per the germline V gene, CDR1 is SNHLY and CDR2 is FYNNEI.

V and J are TRBV27 and TRBJ2-1, with 7 bases identical to TRBD2. V shed 5 bases, J shed 7 bases, and the junction held 11 bases outside the gene matches. The CDR3 spans 15 residues. Looked up from germline, CDR1 is MNHEY and CDR2 is SMNVEV (reference sequence). This CDR3 is CASSQPMGLRNEQFF. The CDR3 region has the DNA TGTGCCAGCAGTCAACCAATGGGACTACGAAATGAGCAGTTCTTC.

CDR3 amino acids: CASSPGIWGVNQPQHF. The CDR3 DNA is TGCGCCAGCAGCCCAGGGATTTGGGGGGTCAATCAGCCCCAGCATTTT. This rearrangement joins TRBV5-1 to TRBJ1-5, with D perhaps matching TRBD1 (5 bases). Per the germline V gene, CDR1 is SGHRS and CDR2 is YFSETQ. Trimming took off 4 bases at V and 3 bases at J, with 17 bases between the two ends. The CDR3 totals 16 residues.

The chain joins TRBV28 to TRBJ1-2; D unresolved. This CDR3 spans 12 amino acids. Germline V gene lookup returns CDR1 MDHEN and CDR2 SYDVKM. Trimming stripped 8 bases from V and 6 bases from J, with 13 bases between. The DNA of the CDR3 is TGTGCCAGCCGGTTGTTATCGGATGGCTACACCTTC. Translated, it gives CASRLLSDGYTF.

The rearrangement joins TRBV3-1 (or the pseudogene TRBV3-2) to TRBJ1-6, with 10 bases fitting TRBD1. V shed 5 bases and J 8 bases; nucleotides not matched to a gene: 3. This CDR3 comprises 14 residues. The germline V gene has CDR1 LGHDT and CDR2 YNNKEL (reference sequence). CDR3 nucleotide sequence: TGTGCCAGCAGCATGGGGACAGGGGATTCACCCCTCCACTTT. Translating gives CASSMGTGDSPLHF.